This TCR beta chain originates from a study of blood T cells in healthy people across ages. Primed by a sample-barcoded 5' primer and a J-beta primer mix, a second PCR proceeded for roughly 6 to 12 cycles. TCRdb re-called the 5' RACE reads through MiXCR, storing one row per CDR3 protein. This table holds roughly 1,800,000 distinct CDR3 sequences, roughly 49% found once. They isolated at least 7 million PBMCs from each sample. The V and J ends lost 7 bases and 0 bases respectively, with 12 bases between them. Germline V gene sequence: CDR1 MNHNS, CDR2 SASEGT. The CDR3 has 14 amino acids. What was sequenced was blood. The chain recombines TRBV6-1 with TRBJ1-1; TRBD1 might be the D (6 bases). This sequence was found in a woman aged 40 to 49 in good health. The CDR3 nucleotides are TGTGCCAGCATTAGGACAGCGATGAACACTGAAGCTTTCTTT. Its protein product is CASIRTAMNTEAFF.